This is a list of T cell receptor beta chains from one sample in a study of T cell repertoires in cytomegalovirus infection. TCRdb recomputed calls from the reads with MiXCR, one row per CDR3 protein. Counted here are 750,000 to 900,000 distinct CDR3 sequences, 25% to 30% occurring once; the ten biggest clones make up approximately 14%. For these receptors, no antigen is known. The starting material was cultured CD8+ T cells from PBMCs, obtained from culture after CMV antigen stimulation. The receptor set was obtained from a human donor in good health (CMV status not recorded). Some clones in this sample may be carry-over from other donors' samples. The CDR3 runs from the conserved cysteine through the conserved F or W. A D gene is named only where the DNA matches it firmly. Rows may omit the clone size; those that give it use once, few, many or a size class.

d_call	v_call	j_call	clone_size	cdr3_nt	cdr3_aa
NA	TRBV15	TRBJ2-4	many	TGTGCCACTTCGGATACAGGGGCCAAAAACATTCAGTACTTC	CATSDTGAKNIQYF
TRBD1	TRBV6-5	TRBJ1-5	NA	TGTGCCAGCAGTTACTCGGGCAGGGGGTCGCCCCAGCATTTT	CASSYSGRGSPQHF
NA	TRBV2	TRBJ2-1	NA	TGTGCCAGCAGTGAAGTTTATGGGAGTAGGGACAATGAGCAATTCTTC	CASSEVYGSRDNEQFF
NA	TRBV12-3/TRBV12-4	TRBJ1-5	once	TGTGCCAGCAGTTTTGGCCCGCAGGATCCAAGCAATCAGCCCCAGCATTTT	CASSFGPQDPSNQPQHF
TRBD2	TRBV7-9	TRBJ2-5	once	TGTGCCAGCAGCTTTTATCAGGGAGGGTTGGAGACCCAGTACTTC	CASSFYQGGLETQYF
NA	TRBV6-2/TRBV6-3	TRBJ1-1	NA	TGTGCCAGCAGTTACCAGACGAGCGGGGTTTTTGACACTGAAGCTTTCTTT	CASSYQTSGVFDTEAFF
NA	TRBV6-1	TRBJ1-1	many	TGTGCCAGCGGTGGAGAAGGGGATTACACTGAAGCTTTCTTT	CASGGEGDYTEAFF
NA	TRBV11-2	TRBJ1-1	few	TGTGCCAGCAGCTTAGTGACAGGTGACTCGTTCGGCAGCCTTACCTGGGACACTGAAGCTTTCTTT	CASSLVTGDSFGSLTWDTEAFF
NA	TRBV2	TRBJ2-7	NA	TGTGCCAGCAGAGCCTACGAGCAGTACTTC	CASRAYEQYF
NA	TRBV7-9	TRBJ2-3	NA	TGTGCCAGCAGCTCCCAGCAGACAGATACGCAGTATTTT	CASSSQQTDTQYF
NA	TRBV7-6	TRBJ1-1	many	TGTGCCAGCAGCTTAGGAGAGACTATGAACACTGAAGCTTTCTTT	CASSLGETMNTEAFF
NA	TRBV12-5	TRBJ1-4	once	TGTGCTAGTGGTTTACTCGATGTGTGGGATGAAAAACTGTTTTTT	CASGLLDVWDEKLFF
NA	TRBV7-9	TRBJ1-1	many	TGTGCCAGCAGCTCCGGTTTGCCTGAAGCTTTCTTT	CASSSGLPEAFF
NA	TRBV5-1	TRBJ2-7	NA	TGCGCCAGTGGGATTATAAGTTCCAGCTCCTACGAGCAGTACTTC	CASGIISSSSYEQYF
TRBD1	TRBV24-1	TRBJ1-5	NA	TGTGCCACCAGTGACCGGGACAGCGTAAGAGGCAATCAGCCCCAGCATTTT	CATSDRDSVRGNQPQHF
NA	TRBV12-5	TRBJ2-6	NA	TGTGCTAGTGGTTTGAGGGCTAATCAGGGAGCTGGGGCCAACGTCCTGACTTTC	CASGLRANQGAGANVLTF
NA	TRBV27	TRBJ1-2	NA	TGTGCCAGCAGTCCGGCGGGGATTCACTATGGCTACACCTTC	CASSPAGIHYGYTF
NA	TRBV7-9	TRBJ2-1	few	TGTGCCGGAGAGTGGGTAAATGAGCAGTTCTTC	CAGEWVNEQFF